Below, one TCR beta chain is given with its context. Its antigen is not identified. This record comes from a study of CXCR3-negative and CXCR3-positive naive CD8 T cells. Whole-study context: The TRB read total, around 140 million, broke down to about 1.5 +/- 0.3 million reads per library. Study-level findings and limits: Naive CXCR3-negative cells resembled naive CXCR3-positive cells in TRBV-TRBJ usage; memory cells differed.

A CD45RO-CCR7+CD27+CD95- phenotype identified naive CD8+ T cells. Libraries of TRB cDNA were made by 5' RACE and carried UMIs. Using the 5' RACE reads, TCRdb records one entry per CDR3 protein without DNA. Recorded for this sample: fewer than 50,000 distinct CDR3 sequences. The source of this sequence is a human donor in good health. Some clones in this sample may be carry-over from other donors' samples. Sequenced input: naive CXCR3- CD8+ T cells from blood. Subset of the sample: CD45RO-CCR7+CD27+CD95- naive CD8+ T cells lacking CXCR3 (TNR3-).

The CDR3 sequence is CASSFGLAGIGELFF. The rearrangement links TRBV28 to TRBJ2-2; TCRdb's D gene call, TRBD2, goes unchecked for lack of DNA. Germline V gene lookup returns CDR1 MDHEN and CDR2 SYDVKM. This CDR3 is 15 amino acids long.